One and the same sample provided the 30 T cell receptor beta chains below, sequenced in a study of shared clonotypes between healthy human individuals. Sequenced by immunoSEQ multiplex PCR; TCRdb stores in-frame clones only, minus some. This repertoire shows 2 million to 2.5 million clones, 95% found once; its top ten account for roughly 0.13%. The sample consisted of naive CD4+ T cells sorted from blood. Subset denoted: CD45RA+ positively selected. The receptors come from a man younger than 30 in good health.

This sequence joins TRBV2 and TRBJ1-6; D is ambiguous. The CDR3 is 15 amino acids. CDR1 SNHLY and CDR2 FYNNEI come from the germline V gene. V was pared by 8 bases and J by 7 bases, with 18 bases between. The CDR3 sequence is CASRRGSNQNSPLHF. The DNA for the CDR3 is TGTGCCAGCCGGCGAGGATCTAATCAAAATTCACCCCTCCACTTT.

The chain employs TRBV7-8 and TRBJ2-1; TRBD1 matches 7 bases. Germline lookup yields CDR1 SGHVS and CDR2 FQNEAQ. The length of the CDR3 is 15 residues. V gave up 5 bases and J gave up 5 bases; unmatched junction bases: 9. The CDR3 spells CASSILTGSNNEQFF. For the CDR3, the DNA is TGTGCCAGCAGCATACTGACAGGGTCTAACAATGAGCAGTTCTTC.

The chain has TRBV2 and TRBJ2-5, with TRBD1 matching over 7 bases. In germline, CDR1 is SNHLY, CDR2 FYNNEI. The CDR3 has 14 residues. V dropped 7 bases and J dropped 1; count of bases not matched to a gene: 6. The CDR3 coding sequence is TGTGCCAGCATGATCGACAGGGCCCAAGAGACCCAGTACTTC. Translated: CASMIDRAQETQYF. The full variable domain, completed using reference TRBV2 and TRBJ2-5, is EPEVTQTPSHQVTQMGQEVILRCVPISNHLYFYWYRQILGQKVEFLVSFYNNEISEKSEIFDDQFSVERPDGSNFTLKIRSTKLEDSAMYFCASMIDRAQETQYFGPGTRLLVL.

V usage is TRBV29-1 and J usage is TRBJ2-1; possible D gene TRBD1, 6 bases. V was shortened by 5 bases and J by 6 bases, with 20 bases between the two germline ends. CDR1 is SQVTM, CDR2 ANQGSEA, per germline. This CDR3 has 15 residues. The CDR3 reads CSVSSGQSRINEQFF. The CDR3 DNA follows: TGCAGCGTTTCCAGTGGACAGAGTCGGATCAATGAGCAGTTCTTC.

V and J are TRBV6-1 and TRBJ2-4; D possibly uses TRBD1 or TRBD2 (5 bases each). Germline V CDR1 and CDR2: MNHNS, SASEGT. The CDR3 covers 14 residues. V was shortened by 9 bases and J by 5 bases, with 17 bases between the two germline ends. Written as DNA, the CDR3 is TGTGCCAGTCAGATGACCGGGGCCCAAAACATTCAGTACTTC. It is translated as CASQMTGAQNIQYF.

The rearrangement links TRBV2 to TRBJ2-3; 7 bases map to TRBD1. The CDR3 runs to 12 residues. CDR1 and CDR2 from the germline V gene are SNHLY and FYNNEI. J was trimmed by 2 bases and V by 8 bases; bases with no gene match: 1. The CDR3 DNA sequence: TGTGCCAGCGGACAGGTCACAGATACGCAGTATTTT. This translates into CASGQVTDTQYF.

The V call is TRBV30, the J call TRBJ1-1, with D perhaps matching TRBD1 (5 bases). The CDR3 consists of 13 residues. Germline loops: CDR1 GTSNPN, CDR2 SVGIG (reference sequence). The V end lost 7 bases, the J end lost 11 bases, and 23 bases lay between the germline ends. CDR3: CASTIDQGSYAFF. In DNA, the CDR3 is TGTGCCTCAACCATCGACCAGGGATCATACGCTTTCTTT.

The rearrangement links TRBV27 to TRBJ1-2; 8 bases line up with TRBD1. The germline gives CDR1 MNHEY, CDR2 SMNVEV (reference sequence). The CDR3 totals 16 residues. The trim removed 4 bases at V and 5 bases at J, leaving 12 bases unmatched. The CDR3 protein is CASSSSRTGIGYGYTF. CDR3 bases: TGTGCCAGCAGTTCGTCGAGGACAGGGATTGGGTATGGCTACACCTTC.

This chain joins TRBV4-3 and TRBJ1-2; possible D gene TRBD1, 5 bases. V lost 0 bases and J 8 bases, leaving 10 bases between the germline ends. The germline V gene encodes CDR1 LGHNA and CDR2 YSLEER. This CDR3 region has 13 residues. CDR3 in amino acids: CASSQEGGAGYTF. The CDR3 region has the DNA TGCGCCAGCAGCCAAGAGGGGGGAGCAGGCTACACCTTC.

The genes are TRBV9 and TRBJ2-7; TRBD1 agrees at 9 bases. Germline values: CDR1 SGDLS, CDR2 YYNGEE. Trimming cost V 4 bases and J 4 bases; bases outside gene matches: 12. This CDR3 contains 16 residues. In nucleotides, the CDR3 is TGTGCCAGCAGCAGGACAGGGGTCGAGTTATTGTACGAGCAGTACTTC. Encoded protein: CASSRTGVELLYEQYF.

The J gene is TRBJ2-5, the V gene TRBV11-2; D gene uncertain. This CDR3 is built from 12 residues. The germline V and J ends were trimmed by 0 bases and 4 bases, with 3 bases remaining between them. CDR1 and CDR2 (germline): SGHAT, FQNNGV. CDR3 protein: CASSLELETQYF. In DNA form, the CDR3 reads TGTGCCAGCAGCTTAGAATTAGAGACCCAGTACTTC.

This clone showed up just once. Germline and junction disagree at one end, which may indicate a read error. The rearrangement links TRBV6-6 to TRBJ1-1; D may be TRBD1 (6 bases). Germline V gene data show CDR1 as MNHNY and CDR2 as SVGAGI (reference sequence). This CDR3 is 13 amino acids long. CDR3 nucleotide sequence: TGTGCCAGCAGTCACCTACAGGGTTCGAAAGTGAACTTT. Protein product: CASSHLQGSKVNF.

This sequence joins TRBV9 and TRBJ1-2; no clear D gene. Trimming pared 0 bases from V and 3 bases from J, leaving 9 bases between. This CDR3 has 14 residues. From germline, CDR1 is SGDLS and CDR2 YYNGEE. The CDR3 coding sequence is TGTGCCAGCAGCGTAGCGATAGGATACTATGGCTACACCTTC. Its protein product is CASSVAIGYYGYTF.

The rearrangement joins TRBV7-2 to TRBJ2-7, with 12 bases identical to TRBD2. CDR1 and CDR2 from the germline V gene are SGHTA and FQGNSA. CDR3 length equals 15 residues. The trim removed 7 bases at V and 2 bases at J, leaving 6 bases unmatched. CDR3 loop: CASTPSGRAPYEQYF. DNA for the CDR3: TGTGCCAGCACCCCTAGCGGGAGGGCCCCCTACGAGCAGTACTTC.

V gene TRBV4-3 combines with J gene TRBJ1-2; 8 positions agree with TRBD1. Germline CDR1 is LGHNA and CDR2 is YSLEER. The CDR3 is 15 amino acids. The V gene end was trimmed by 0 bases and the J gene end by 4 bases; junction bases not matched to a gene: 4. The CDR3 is CASSQDGQGPYGYTF. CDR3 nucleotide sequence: TGCGCCAGCAGCCAAGATGGACAGGGTCCCTATGGCTACACCTTC.

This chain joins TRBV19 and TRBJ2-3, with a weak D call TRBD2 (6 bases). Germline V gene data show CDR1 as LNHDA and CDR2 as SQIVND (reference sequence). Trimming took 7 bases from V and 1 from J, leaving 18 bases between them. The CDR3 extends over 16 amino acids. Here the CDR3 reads CASTPRGQGRTDTQYF. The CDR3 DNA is TGTGCCAGTACCCCGCGGGGCCAAGGACGCACAGATACGCAGTATTTT.

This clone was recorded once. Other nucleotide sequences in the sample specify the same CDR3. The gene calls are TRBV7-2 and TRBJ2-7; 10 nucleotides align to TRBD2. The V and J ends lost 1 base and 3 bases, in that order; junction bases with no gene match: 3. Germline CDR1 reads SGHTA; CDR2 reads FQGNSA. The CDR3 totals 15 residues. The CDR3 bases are TGTGCCAGCAGCTTAGAGCTAGCGGGAGTCTACGAGCAGTACTTC. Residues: CASSLELAGVYEQYF.

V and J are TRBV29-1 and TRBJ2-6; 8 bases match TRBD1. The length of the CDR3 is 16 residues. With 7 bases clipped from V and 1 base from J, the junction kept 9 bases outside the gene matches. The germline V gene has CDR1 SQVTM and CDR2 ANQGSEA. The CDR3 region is CSAMTGEASGANVLTF. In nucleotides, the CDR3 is TGCAGCGCTATGACAGGGGAAGCTTCTGGGGCCAACGTCCTGACTTTC.

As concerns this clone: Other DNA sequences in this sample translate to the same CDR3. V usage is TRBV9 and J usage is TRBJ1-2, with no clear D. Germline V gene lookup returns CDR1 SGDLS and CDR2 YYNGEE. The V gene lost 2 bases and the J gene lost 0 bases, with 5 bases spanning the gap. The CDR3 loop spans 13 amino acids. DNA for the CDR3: TGTGCCAGCAGCGTCGGTCCTAACTATGGCTACACCTTC. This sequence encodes CASSVGPNYGYTF.

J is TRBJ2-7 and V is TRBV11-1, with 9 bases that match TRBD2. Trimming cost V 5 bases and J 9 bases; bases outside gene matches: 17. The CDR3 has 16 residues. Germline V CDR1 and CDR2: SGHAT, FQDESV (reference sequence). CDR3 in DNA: TGTGCCAGCAGCCCAAACCCGGGACTAGCCCCTTTGGGGCAGTACTTC. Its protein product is CASSPNPGLAPLGQYF.

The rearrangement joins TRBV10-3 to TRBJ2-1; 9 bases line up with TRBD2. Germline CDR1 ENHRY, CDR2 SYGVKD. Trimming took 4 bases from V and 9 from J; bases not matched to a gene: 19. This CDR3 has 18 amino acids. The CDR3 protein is CAISVVTSRSGGSSEQFF. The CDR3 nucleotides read TGTGCCATCAGTGTAGTGACGTCACGTAGCGGGGGAAGCTCTGAGCAGTTCTTC.

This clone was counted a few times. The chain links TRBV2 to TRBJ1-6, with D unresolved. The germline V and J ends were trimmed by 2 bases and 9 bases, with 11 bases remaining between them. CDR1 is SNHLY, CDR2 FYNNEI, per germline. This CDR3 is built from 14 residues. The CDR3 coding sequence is TGTGCCAGCAGTGAACGGGGTTCCGGTTCACCCCTCCACTTT. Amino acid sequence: CASSERGSGSPLHF.

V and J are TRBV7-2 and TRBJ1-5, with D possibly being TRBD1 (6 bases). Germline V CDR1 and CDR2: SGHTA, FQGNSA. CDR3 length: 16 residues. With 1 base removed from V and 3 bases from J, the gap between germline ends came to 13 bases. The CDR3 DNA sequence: TGTGCCAGCAGCTTAGAAGGTGGACAGATCAATCAGCCCCAGCATTTT. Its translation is CASSLEGGQINQPQHF.

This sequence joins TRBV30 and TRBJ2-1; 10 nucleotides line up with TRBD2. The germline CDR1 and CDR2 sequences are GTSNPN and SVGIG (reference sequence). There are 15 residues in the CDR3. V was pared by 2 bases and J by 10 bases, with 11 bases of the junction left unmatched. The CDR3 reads CAWSLGLAGVREQFF. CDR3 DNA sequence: TGTGCCTGGAGTTTGGGGCTAGCGGGAGTACGGGAGCAGTTCTTC.

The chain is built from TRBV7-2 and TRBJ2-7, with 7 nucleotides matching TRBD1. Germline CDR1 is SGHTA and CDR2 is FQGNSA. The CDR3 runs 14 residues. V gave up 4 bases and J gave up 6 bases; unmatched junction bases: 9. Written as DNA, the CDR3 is TGTGCCAGCAGCTCAAGGACAGGCCAGGGCGAGCAGTACTTC. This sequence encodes CASSSRTGQGEQYF. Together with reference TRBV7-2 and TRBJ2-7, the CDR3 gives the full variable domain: GAGVSQSPSNKVTEKGKDVELRCDPISGHTALYWYRQSLGQGLEFLIYFQGNSAPDKSGLPSDRFSAERTGGSVSTLTIQRTQQEDSAVYLCASSSRTGQGEQYFGPGTRLTVT.

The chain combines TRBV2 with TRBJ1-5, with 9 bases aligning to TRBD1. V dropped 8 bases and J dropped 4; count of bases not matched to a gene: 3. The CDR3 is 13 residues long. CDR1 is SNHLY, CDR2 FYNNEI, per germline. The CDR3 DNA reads TGTGCCAGCGTCGGGACAGGGAATCAGCCCCAGCATTTT. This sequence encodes CASVGTGNQPQHF. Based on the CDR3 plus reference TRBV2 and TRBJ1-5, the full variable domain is EPEVTQTPSHQVTQMGQEVILRCVPISNHLYFYWYRQILGQKVEFLVSFYNNEISEKSEIFDDQFSVERPDGSNFTLKIRSTKLEDSAMYFCASVGTGNQPQHFGDGTRLSIL.

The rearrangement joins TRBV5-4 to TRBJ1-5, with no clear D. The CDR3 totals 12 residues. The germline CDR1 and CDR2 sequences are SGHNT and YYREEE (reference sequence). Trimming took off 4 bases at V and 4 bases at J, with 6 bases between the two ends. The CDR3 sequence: CASSQENQPQHF. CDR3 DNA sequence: TGTGCCAGCAGCCAAGAAAATCAGCCCCAGCATTTT.

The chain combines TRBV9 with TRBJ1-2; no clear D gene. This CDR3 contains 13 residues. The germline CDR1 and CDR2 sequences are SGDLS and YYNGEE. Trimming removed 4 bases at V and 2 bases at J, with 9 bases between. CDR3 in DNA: TGTGCCAGCAGCCTGGACCCCAACTATGGCTACACCTTC. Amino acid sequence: CASSLDPNYGYTF. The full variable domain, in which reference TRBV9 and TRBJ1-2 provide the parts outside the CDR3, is DSGVTQTPKHLITATGQRVTLRCSPRSGDLSVYWYQQSLDQGLQFLIQYYNGEERAKGNILERFSAQQFPDLHSELNLSSLELGDSALYFCASSLDPNYGYTFGSGTRLTVV.

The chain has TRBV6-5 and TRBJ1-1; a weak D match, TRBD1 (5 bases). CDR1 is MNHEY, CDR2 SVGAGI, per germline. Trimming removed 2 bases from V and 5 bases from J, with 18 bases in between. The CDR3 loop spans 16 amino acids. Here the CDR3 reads CASSYGSTGVRTEAFF. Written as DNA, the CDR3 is TGTGCCAGCAGTTACGGGAGTACAGGTGTGAGAACTGAAGCTTTCTTT.

CDR3 nucleotides: TGTGCCAGCAGCTTCACAGGGGTCGGGGAGCTGTTTTTT. Translating it yields CASSFTGVGELFF. V is TRBV11-1 and J is TRBJ2-2; TRBD1 aligns across 7 bases. Trimming removed 3 bases from V and 7 bases from J; junction bases left unmatched: 2. Germline V gives CDR1 SGHAT, CDR2 FQDESV (reference sequence). The CDR3 has 13 residues.